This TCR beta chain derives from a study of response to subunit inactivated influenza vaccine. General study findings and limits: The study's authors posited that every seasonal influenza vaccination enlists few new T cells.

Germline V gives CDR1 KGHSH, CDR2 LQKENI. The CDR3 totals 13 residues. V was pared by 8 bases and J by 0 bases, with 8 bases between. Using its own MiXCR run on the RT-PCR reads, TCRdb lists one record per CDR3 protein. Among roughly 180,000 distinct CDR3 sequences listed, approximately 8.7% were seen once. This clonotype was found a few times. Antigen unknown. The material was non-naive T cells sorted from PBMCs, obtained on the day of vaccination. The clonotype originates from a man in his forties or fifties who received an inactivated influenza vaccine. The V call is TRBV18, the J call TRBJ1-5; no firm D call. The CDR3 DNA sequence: TGTGCCAGCGGGGAAAATAGCAATCAGCCCCAGCATTTT. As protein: CASGENSNQPQHF.